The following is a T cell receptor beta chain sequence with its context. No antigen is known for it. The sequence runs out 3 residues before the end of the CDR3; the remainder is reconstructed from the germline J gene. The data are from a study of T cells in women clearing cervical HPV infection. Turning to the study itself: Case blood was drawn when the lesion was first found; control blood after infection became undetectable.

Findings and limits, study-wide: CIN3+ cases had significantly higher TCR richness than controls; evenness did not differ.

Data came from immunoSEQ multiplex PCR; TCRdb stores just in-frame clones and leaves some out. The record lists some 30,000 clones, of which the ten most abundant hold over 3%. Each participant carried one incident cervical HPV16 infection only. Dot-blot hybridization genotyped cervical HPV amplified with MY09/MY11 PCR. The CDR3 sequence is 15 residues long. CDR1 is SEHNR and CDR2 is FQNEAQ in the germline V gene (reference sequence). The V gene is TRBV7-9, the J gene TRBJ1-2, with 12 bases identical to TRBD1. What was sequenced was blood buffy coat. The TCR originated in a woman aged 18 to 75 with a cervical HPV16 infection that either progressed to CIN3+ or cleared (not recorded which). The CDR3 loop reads CASSATQGQGAGYTF. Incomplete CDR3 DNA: TGTGCCAGCAGCGCAACGCAGGGACAGGGGGCAGGC.